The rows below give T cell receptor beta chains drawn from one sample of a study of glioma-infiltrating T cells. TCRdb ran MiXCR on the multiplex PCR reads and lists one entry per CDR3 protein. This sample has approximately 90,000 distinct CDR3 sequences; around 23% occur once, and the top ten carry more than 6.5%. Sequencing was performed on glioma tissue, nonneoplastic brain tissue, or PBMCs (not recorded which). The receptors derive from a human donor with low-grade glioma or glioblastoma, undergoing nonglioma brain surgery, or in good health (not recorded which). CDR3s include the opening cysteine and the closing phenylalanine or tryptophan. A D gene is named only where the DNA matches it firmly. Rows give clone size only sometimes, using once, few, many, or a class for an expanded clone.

CDR3 DNA: TGTGCCAGCAGCGACACAGGACTAGCGGGAGGCACTGGGTGGGGTACGCAGTATTTT; CDR3 protein: CASSDTGLAGGTGWGTQYF; clone size: few; J gene: TRBJ2-3; V gene: TRBV11-1; D gene: TRBD2
CDR3 DNA: TGTGCCATCAGTGGTTCGACAGGGAACTATGGCTACACCTTC; CDR3 protein: CAISGSTGNYGYTF; clone size: many; J gene: TRBJ1-2; V gene: TRBV10-3; D gene: TRBD1
CDR3 DNA: TGTGCCAGCAGCTCAGGGACAGGGGGACGTACAGCAGACACTGAAGCTTTCTTT; CDR3 protein: CASSSGTGGRTADTEAFF; clone size: many; J gene: TRBJ1-1; V gene: TRBV3-1; D gene: TRBD1
CDR3 DNA: TGTGCCAGCATGAGGGCGTCCGGGGGATCCGTTACGAACACTGAAGCTTTCTTT; CDR3 protein: CASMRASGGSVTNTEAFF; clone size: NA; J gene: TRBJ1-1; V gene: TRBV2; D gene: NA
CDR3 DNA: TGTGCCAGCCGTAAAGGGACTGCCTCCTACGAGCAGTACTTC; CDR3 protein: CASRKGTASYEQYF; clone size: NA; J gene: TRBJ2-7; V gene: TRBV12-3/TRBV12-4; D gene: NA
CDR3 DNA: TGCGCCAGCAGCCAAGAAGTGAGGCAGGAGCAGTTCTTC; CDR3 protein: CASSQEVRQEQFF; clone size: many; J gene: TRBJ2-1; V gene: TRBV4-1; D gene: NA
CDR3 DNA: TGCAGTGCTAGAGTTGGCCGGATGAACAATGAGCAGTTCTTC; CDR3 protein: CSARVGRMNNEQFF; clone size: many; J gene: TRBJ2-1; V gene: TRBV20-1; D gene: NA
CDR3 DNA: TGTGCCAGCAGTCACGGGGACAGGGGCGATTCACCCCTCCACTTT; CDR3 protein: CASSHGDRGDSPLHF; clone size: many; J gene: TRBJ1-6; V gene: TRBV6-1; D gene: TRBD1
CDR3 DNA: TGTGCCAGCTTTCGCACCCAGCAAGAGATCCAGTACTTC; CDR3 protein: CASFRTQQEIQYF; clone size: NA; J gene: TRBJ2-5; V gene: TRBV18; D gene: NA
CDR3 DNA: TGCAGCGTGGTTCCGAGGATTGAAGCTTTCTTT; CDR3 protein: CSVVPRIEAFF; clone size: few; J gene: TRBJ1-1; V gene: TRBV29-1; D gene: NA
CDR3 DNA: TGTGCCAGTAGTATCGCAGGGGGGAACACTGAAGCTTTCTTT; CDR3 protein: CASSIAGGNTEAFF; clone size: few; J gene: TRBJ1-1; V gene: TRBV19; D gene: TRBD1
CDR3 DNA: TGTGCCAGCTCACCAGGAGACGCCACTGAAGCTTTCTTT; CDR3 protein: CASSPGDATEAFF; clone size: once; J gene: TRBJ1-1; V gene: TRBV18; D gene: NA
CDR3 DNA: TGCAGTGCTAGAGATCAGGGGAGCTATGGCTACACCTTC; CDR3 protein: CSARDQGSYGYTF; clone size: NA; J gene: TRBJ1-2; V gene: TRBV20-1; D gene: NA
CDR3 DNA: TGTGCCAGTAACGACGGCTATGGCTACACCTTC; CDR3 protein: CASNDGYGYTF; clone size: few; J gene: TRBJ1-2; V gene: TRBV19; D gene: NA
CDR3 DNA: TGCGCCAGCAGAGGGACAGGGGCCCCGAGATGGAACACTGAAGCTTTCTTT; CDR3 protein: CASRGTGAPRWNTEAFF; clone size: NA; J gene: TRBJ1-1; V gene: TRBV10-2; D gene: TRBD1
CDR3 DNA: TGCAGTGCTAGAGATACGGGTGGTGGGGCGGGGCGGATCTTAGAGACCCAGTACTTC; CDR3 protein: CSARDTGGGAGRILETQYF; clone size: many; J gene: TRBJ2-5; V gene: TRBV20-1; D gene: NA
CDR3 DNA: TGCAGTGCTAGACCTACTTCTAGCGGGAGGTATAATGAGCAGTTCTTC; CDR3 protein: CSARPTSSGRYNEQFF; clone size: many; J gene: TRBJ2-1; V gene: TRBV20-1; D gene: TRBD2
CDR3 DNA: TGTGCCAGCAGATCGACAGGGAGGTCACTGGAGCAGTTCTTC; CDR3 protein: CASRSTGRSLEQFF; clone size: NA; J gene: TRBJ2-1; V gene: TRBV5-4; D gene: NA
CDR3 DNA: TGTGCCAGCAGGACGGGGGGGGCGAACACCGGGGGGCTGTTTTTT; CDR3 protein: CASRTGGANTGGLFF; clone size: NA; J gene: TRBJ2-2; V gene: TRBV6-6; D gene: TRBD2
CDR3 DNA: TGCGCCAGCAGCCAAGCATGGGGCAATAACAATTCACCCCTCCACTTT; CDR3 protein: CASSQAWGNNNSPLHF; clone size: many; J gene: TRBJ1-6; V gene: TRBV4-1; D gene: NA
CDR3 DNA: TGTGCCAGCAGTTACGACAGGGGGGAGACTGAAGCTTTCTTT; CDR3 protein: CASSYDRGETEAFF; clone size: medium-sized; J gene: TRBJ1-1; V gene: TRBV6-6; D gene: TRBD1
CDR3 DNA: TGTGCTAGTGGTCTGTTCCTGGGACAAACCTACGAGCAGTACTTC; CDR3 protein: CASGLFLGQTYEQYF; clone size: few; J gene: TRBJ2-7; V gene: TRBV12-5; D gene: NA
CDR3 DNA: TGTGCCAGCCGGGACCAATCCACCGGGGAGCTGTTTTTT; CDR3 protein: CASRDQSTGELFF; clone size: few; J gene: TRBJ2-2; V gene: TRBV2; D gene: NA
CDR3 DNA: TGCGCCAGCAGCCAATCACAGGGGACGAACACTGAAGCTTTCTTT; CDR3 protein: CASSQSQGTNTEAFF; clone size: many; J gene: TRBJ1-1; V gene: TRBV4-1; D gene: TRBD1
CDR3 DNA: TGTGCCAGCAGTCACGACAGGGGGATTTACGAGCAGTACTTC; CDR3 protein: CASSHDRGIYEQYF; clone size: NA; J gene: TRBJ2-7; V gene: TRBV6-2/TRBV6-3; D gene: TRBD1
CDR3 DNA: TGTGCCAGCAGTCATTTGCCGACACTCCCTAGCAATCAGCCCCAGCATTTT; CDR3 protein: CASSHLPTLPSNQPQHF; clone size: many; J gene: TRBJ1-5; V gene: TRBV25-1; D gene: NA
CDR3 DNA: TGTGCCAGCAGCCATGATAACTACAATGAGCAGTTCTTC; CDR3 protein: CASSHDNYNEQFF; clone size: few; J gene: TRBJ2-1; V gene: TRBV4-2; D gene: NA
CDR3 DNA: TGCAGTGCAGAGAGGACGAGAGAGACCCAGTACTTC; CDR3 protein: CSAERTRETQYF; clone size: many; J gene: TRBJ2-5; V gene: TRBV20-1; D gene: NA
CDR3 DNA: TGTGCCAGCAGCAGCTGGACTAGCGGGGGGGCCACAGATACGCAGTATTTT; CDR3 protein: CASSSWTSGGATDTQYF; clone size: many; J gene: TRBJ2-3; V gene: TRBV7-2; D gene: TRBD2
CDR3 DNA: TGTGCCACCAGCAGATCGTTACTAGCAGGGAAAGAGACCCAGTACTTC; CDR3 protein: CATSRSLLAGKETQYF; clone size: many; J gene: TRBJ2-5; V gene: TRBV15; D gene: NA
CDR3 DNA: TGTGCCAGCAGTTTAACAGCTCATCAGCCCCAGCATTTT; CDR3 protein: CASSLTAHQPQHF; clone size: many; J gene: TRBJ1-5; V gene: TRBV12-3/TRBV12-4; D gene: NA
CDR3 DNA: TGTGCCAGCAGAGGACTAGCGGGATACTCCTACAATGAGCAGTTCTTC; CDR3 protein: CASRGLAGYSYNEQFF; clone size: many; J gene: TRBJ2-1; V gene: TRBV6-1; D gene: TRBD2
CDR3 DNA: TGCGCCAGCAGCTTGGGAGACAGCCCCTACAATCAGCCCCAGCATTTT; CDR3 protein: CASSLGDSPYNQPQHF; clone size: few; J gene: TRBJ1-5; V gene: TRBV5-1; D gene: NA
CDR3 DNA: TGTGCCAGCAGTGAAGGGGGGCATGAGCAGTTCTTC; CDR3 protein: CASSEGGHEQFF; clone size: many; J gene: TRBJ2-1; V gene: TRBV2; D gene: NA
CDR3 DNA: TGCAGTGCTAGAGGCGAGCGGACCAACCAAGAGACCCAGTACTTC; CDR3 protein: CSARGERTNQETQYF; clone size: many; J gene: TRBJ2-5; V gene: TRBV20-1; D gene: NA
CDR3 DNA: TGCAGTGCCCAAAGCGGGGGATACAATGAGCAGTTCTTC; CDR3 protein: CSAQSGGYNEQFF; clone size: many; J gene: TRBJ2-1; V gene: TRBV20-1; D gene: TRBD2
CDR3 DNA: TGTGCCAGCAGTGGGGGGCAGGGGGATCAGCCCCAGCATTTT; CDR3 protein: CASSGGQGDQPQHF; clone size: many; J gene: TRBJ1-5; V gene: TRBV7-6; D gene: TRBD1
CDR3 DNA: TGTGCCTGGAGCCCGGGACTAGCGTGGAGCGGTCTTAAGAATGAGCAGTTCTTC; CDR3 protein: CAWSPGLAWSGLKNEQFF; clone size: NA; J gene: TRBJ2-1; V gene: TRBV30; D gene: TRBD2
CDR3 DNA: TGCAGTGCTAGCTTGACAGGGAATGAAGCTTTCTTT; CDR3 protein: CSASLTGNEAFF; clone size: many; J gene: TRBJ1-1; V gene: TRBV20-1; D gene: TRBD1
CDR3 DNA: TGTGCCAGCGCCTTAAGGGGGGCGATCTATGGCTACACCTTC; CDR3 protein: CASALRGAIYGYTF; clone size: NA; J gene: TRBJ1-2; V gene: TRBV27; D gene: NA
CDR3 DNA: TGTGCCAGCAGCTTAGCAGGAGGTGGTGAAGCTTTCTTT; CDR3 protein: CASSLAGGGEAFF; clone size: few; J gene: TRBJ1-1; V gene: TRBV7-2; D gene: NA
CDR3 DNA: TGTGCCAGCAGCCCTATCTGGGTAGGTAAGGCTTTCTTT; CDR3 protein: CASSPIWVGKAFF; clone size: many; J gene: TRBJ1-1; V gene: TRBV7-2; D gene: NA
CDR3 DNA: TGTGCCAGCTCACAGGGGTTAAGAGGGGCCCGCAGCAATCAGCCCCAGCATTTT; CDR3 protein: CASSQGLRGARSNQPQHF; clone size: few; J gene: TRBJ1-5; V gene: TRBV18; D gene: NA
CDR3 DNA: TGCAGTGCTCGGGACAGGCCTGAAAAACTGTTTTTT; CDR3 protein: CSARDRPEKLFF; clone size: NA; J gene: TRBJ1-4; V gene: TRBV20-1; D gene: TRBD1
CDR3 DNA: TGCAGTGCCCCATACAGGGGGCGTGACAATGAGCAGTTCTTC; CDR3 protein: CSAPYRGRDNEQFF; clone size: many; J gene: TRBJ2-1; V gene: TRBV20-1; D gene: TRBD1
CDR3 DNA: TGTGCCACCAGTGGGGTGGGAACCAATGAGCAGTTCTTC; CDR3 protein: CATSGVGTNEQFF; clone size: many; J gene: TRBJ2-1; V gene: TRBV24-1; D gene: NA
CDR3 DNA: TGTGCCAGCAGTTTATACCCCCCCGAAGCTTTCTTT; CDR3 protein: CASSLYPPEAFF; clone size: many; J gene: TRBJ1-1; V gene: TRBV28; D gene: NA
CDR3 DNA: TGTGCCAGCAGCCTTAGACAGGCCGACTATGGCTACACCTTC; CDR3 protein: CASSLRQADYGYTF; clone size: many; J gene: TRBJ1-2; V gene: TRBV3-1; D gene: NA
CDR3 DNA: TGTGCCAGCAGTACCCGGACTAGCGGGGGCACCACAGATACGCAGTATTTT; CDR3 protein: CASSTRTSGGTTDTQYF; clone size: medium-sized; J gene: TRBJ2-3; V gene: TRBV12-3/TRBV12-4; D gene: TRBD2
CDR3 DNA: TGCAGTGCTCGGAAAGGTGGCGCGAGCAATCAGCCCCAGCATTTT; CDR3 protein: CSARKGGASNQPQHF; clone size: many; J gene: TRBJ1-5; V gene: TRBV20-1; D gene: NA
CDR3 DNA: TGTGCCAGCAGCACGGGACAGGGAGAGGCAGATACGCAGTATTTT; CDR3 protein: CASSTGQGEADTQYF; clone size: many; J gene: TRBJ2-3; V gene: TRBV5-6; D gene: TRBD1
CDR3 DNA: TGTGCCAGCAGTTACTCGAGGGAAAACAATCAGCCCCAGCATTTT; CDR3 protein: CASSYSRENNQPQHF; clone size: many; J gene: TRBJ1-5; V gene: TRBV6-6; D gene: NA
CDR3 DNA: NA; CDR3 protein: CSVGTGTGPYEHYF; clone size: NA; J gene: TRBJ2-7; V gene: TRBV29-1; D gene: NA
CDR3 DNA: TGTGCCAGCAGCTCGATCTCGACCTACGGGGAGCTGTTTTTT; CDR3 protein: CASSSISTYGELFF; clone size: NA; J gene: TRBJ2-2; V gene: TRBV7-9; D gene: NA
CDR3 DNA: TGTGCCAGCTCACCTAACAGGGAGTATGGCTACACCTTC; CDR3 protein: CASSPNREYGYTF; clone size: NA; J gene: TRBJ1-2; V gene: TRBV18; D gene: NA
CDR3 DNA: TGTGCCACCAGTGACCACCGGACAGCATCAGGGACCCAGTACTTC; CDR3 protein: CATSDHRTASGTQYF; clone size: NA; J gene: TRBJ2-5; V gene: TRBV24-1; D gene: NA
CDR3 DNA: TGTGCCAGCTCACAAGGGGCACAGCGATTTAACACTGAAGCTTTCTTT; CDR3 protein: CASSQGAQRFNTEAFF; clone size: many; J gene: TRBJ1-1; V gene: TRBV18; D gene: NA
CDR3 DNA: TGTGCCAGCAGCTTGGACAGGGGGCACGTTCCATCAGGAGCTTTCTTT; CDR3 protein: CASSLDRGHVPSGAFF; clone size: many; J gene: TRBJ1-1; V gene: TRBV7-2; D gene: TRBD1